The 2 T cell receptor beta chains presented below share a single source sample, sequenced in a study of shared T cell receptors in the human thymus. Data came from immunoSEQ multiplex PCR; TCRdb stores just in-frame clones and leaves some out. In the table there are more than 550,000 clones, 87% of which are singletons. These data also formed part of another study, on human thymus T cells.

Sequencing used thymocytes. The source of these receptors is a boy in the first two years of life with a congenital heart defect.

This rearrangement joins TRBV5-6 to TRBJ2-1, with D possibly being TRBD2 (6 bases). Per germline, CDR1 SGHDT and CDR2 YYEEEE. Trimming pared 2 bases from V and 0 bases from J, leaving 15 bases between. This CDR3 region has 17 residues. The CDR3 coding sequence is TGTGCCAGCAGCTTTAATGTTGCGGGGAGCTCCTACAATGAGCAGTTCTTC. It is translated as CASSFNVAGSSYNEQFF.

This sequence joins TRBV2 and TRBJ1-1; 7 nucleotides match TRBD1. Trimming removed 4 bases from V and 1 base from J; junction bases left unmatched: 6. CDR3 size: 15 residues. Germline assignment: CDR1 SNHLY and CDR2 FYNNEI. In DNA, the CDR3 is TGTGCCAGCAGTGGAGGGGGCAAAACGAACACTGAAGCTTTCTTT. It translates to CASSGGGKTNTEAFF.